The rows below give T cell receptor beta chains drawn from one sample of a study of blood T cells in healthy people across ages. Via MiXCR, TCRdb re-called the 5' RACE reads, giving one row per CDR3 protein. The profile shows about 1.8 million distinct CDR3 sequences, roughly 50% of them singletons. The sequenced sample consisted of blood. Receptors originate from a woman in her forties in good health. Each CDR3 is given with its conserved first and last residue. D genes are given only for firm matches. Not all rows give a size; the values are once, few, many and, for expanded clones, a class.

clone size	V gene	D gene	J gene	CDR3 DNA	CDR3 protein
few	TRBV5-6	TRBD1	TRBJ2-4	TGTGCCAGCAGCTTGGAATATCGGACAGGGGGCAGCTCGAACATTCAGTACTTC	CASSLEYRTGGSSNIQYF
few	TRBV15	-	TRBJ2-5	TGTGCCACCAGCAGAGCGGGGCTCCAAGAGACCCAGTACTTC	CATSRAGLQETQYF
-	TRBV9	TRBD1	TRBJ2-1	TGTGCCAGCAGCGTAGAAAGGGACAGGAAAAATGAGCAGTTCTTC	CASSVERDRKNEQFF
-	TRBV4-3	-	TRBJ2-5	TGCGCCAGCAGCCAAGGAGTGACGAGACAAGGAGACCAGTACTTC	CASSQGVTRQGDQYF
few	TRBV29-1	TRBD1	TRBJ2-7	TGCAGCGTTGTCGTCACAGGGGGCGCCGGTGACGAGCAGTACTTC	CSVVVTGGAGDEQYF
-	TRBV6-5	-	TRBJ2-1	TGTGCCAGCAGACCCTCCGAAGGGGTCAATGAGCAGTTCTTC	CASRPSEGVNEQFF
few	TRBV7-9	-	TRBJ2-7	TGTGCCAGCAGCTTAGCTTCGGCCAGTTCCTACGAGCAGTACTTC	CASSLASASSYEQYF
-	TRBV10-3	TRBD2	TRBJ2-5	TGTGCCATCAGTGAGTCTACTAGCGGGGGCCCGTACCAAGAGACCCAGTACTTC	CAISESTSGGPYQETQYF
-	TRBV18	-	TRBJ2-3	TGTGCCAGCTCACCACCGGCAGGTATTGCGGATACGCAGTATTTT	CASSPPAGIADTQYF
few	TRBV19	-	TRBJ2-6	TGTGCCAGTAGTATAGTAGGGGCCAGCTCTGGGGCCAACGTCCTGACTTTC	CASSIVGASSGANVLTF
many	TRBV12-3/TRBV12-4	-	TRBJ2-5	TGTGCCAGCAGTTTACGGAACCAAGAGACCCAGTACTTC	CASSLRNQETQYF
few	TRBV12-3/TRBV12-4	-	TRBJ2-7	TGTGCCAGCAGTTTCAGTATGAACGAGCAGTACTTC	CASSFSMNEQYF
few	TRBV27	-	TRBJ2-1	TGTGCCAGCAGTTTTCGGAGCTCCTACAATGAGCAGTTCTTC	CASSFRSSYNEQFF
-	TRBV29-1	-	TRBJ1-2	TGCAGCGTTGAAGATTCGGGCGGAATAAACTATGGCTACACCTTC	CSVEDSGGINYGYTF
-	TRBV25-1	TRBD1	TRBJ1-1	TGTGCCAGCAGTGAATTTCCCTCAGGGGGCACTGGGACTGAAGCTTTCTTT	CASSEFPSGGTGTEAFF
few	TRBV7-2	TRBD1	TRBJ2-5	TGTGCCAGCAGATACAGGGGTTCGGGAGAGACCCAGTACTTC	CASRYRGSGETQYF
-	TRBV12-3/TRBV12-4	TRBD2	TRBJ2-1	TGTGCCAGCAGCCCCCGGGGGGACCCACATTTCCAGGGCAATGAGCAGTTCTTC	CASSPRGDPHFQGNEQFF
-	TRBV20-1	TRBD2	TRBJ2-7	TGCAGTGCTAACTTAGGGACTACTCTAGGCGAGCAGTACTTC	CSANLGTTLGEQYF
many	TRBV12-3/TRBV12-4	-	TRBJ2-3	TGTGCCAGCAGCTTCGGTGGGGCAGATACGCAGTATTTT	CASSFGGADTQYF
few	TRBV7-2	-	TRBJ2-3	TGTGCCAGCAGCTTAACGAGAATCACAGATACGCAGTATTTT	CASSLTRITDTQYF
once	TRBV5-6	-	TRBJ2-7	TGTGCCAGCAGCTGGATGGACGGTGAGCAGTACTTC	CASSWMDGEQYF
-	TRBV3-1	-	TRBJ2-5	TGTGCCAGCAGCCAAGTGGACTCTGGACGAGGGTCCCAAGAGACCCAGTACTTC	CASSQVDSGRGSQETQYF
-	TRBV27	-	TRBJ1-6	TGTGCCAGCAGTTTATCGGGCAGCCCCAATTCACCCCTCCACTTT	CASSLSGSPNSPLHF
-	TRBV7-2	-	TRBJ2-5	TGTGCCAGCAGCTCCGTCCGGTTGGCAGGGGTGGAGACCCAGTACTTC	CASSSVRLAGVETQYF
few	TRBV27	TRBD1	TRBJ2-7	TGTGCCAGCAGTCTGGAATGGACAGGGCGGAACTACGAGCAGTACTTC	CASSLEWTGRNYEQYF
-	TRBV2	-	TRBJ2-3	TGTGCCAGCACCAACTCCAACACAGATACGCAGTATTTT	CASTNSNTDTQYF
many	TRBV10-3	-	TRBJ2-7	TGTGCCATCAGGAAGAGTAGCGAGCAGTACTTC	CAIRKSSEQYF
few	TRBV7-9	-	TRBJ2-5	TGTGCCAGCAGCTTAATCCCAGGAGGGGGCCAAGAGACCCAGTACTTC	CASSLIPGGGQETQYF
-	TRBV15	-	TRBJ2-5	TGTGCCACTTACGGGACTCCGAAAGAGGCCCAGTACTTC	CATYGTPKEAQYF
-	TRBV9	-	TRBJ2-3	TGTGCCAGCAGCGCGTCCCGGGACTTTAGCACAGATACGCAGTATTTT	CASSASRDFSTDTQYF
-	TRBV25-1	-	TRBJ1-6	TGTGCCAGCAGTGACGGGTGGACTTCACCCCTCCACTTT	CASSDGWTSPLHF
few	TRBV20-1	-	TRBJ2-1	TGCAGTGCTATCACGAATGAGCAGTTCTTC	CSAITNEQFF
-	TRBV7-2	-	TRBJ2-3	TGTGCCAGCAGCAAAGGAACCGGACAGTTTATGGATACGCAGTATTTT	CASSKGTGQFMDTQYF
-	TRBV6-5	TRBD1	TRBJ2-1	TGTGCCAGCAGGCAGGGGGCCGGGGAGCAGTTCTTC	CASRQGAGEQFF
-	TRBV12-3/TRBV12-4	-	TRBJ2-3	TGTGCCAGCAGTTTCCCCGGGGATAGCACAGATACGCAGTATTTT	CASSFPGDSTDTQYF
-	TRBV5-1	TRBD1	TRBJ2-3	TGCGCCAGCAGCTTGGATTTACAGGGGGCTGTTAGCACAGATACGCAGTATTTT	CASSLDLQGAVSTDTQYF
-	TRBV18	-	TRBJ2-5	TGTGCCAGCTCACCACGACAGGAGGGCCGTGCGGAGACCCAGTACTTC	CASSPRQEGRAETQYF
few	TRBV3-1	-	TRBJ2-5	TGTGCCAGCGCTCAGTCGGGACCTCTGAAGGGGACCCAGTACTTC	CASAQSGPLKGTQYF
-	TRBV5-1	-	TRBJ2-6	TGCGCCAGCAGCTTCGGGTTAGCCAACGTCCTGACTTTC	CASSFGLANVLTF
-	TRBV20-1	-	TRBJ2-1	TGCAGTGCTAGAGTCGGCGGGGACTCTTACAATGAGCAGTTCTTC	CSARVGGDSYNEQFF
-	TRBV18	-	TRBJ1-1	TGTGCCAGCTCACCAAAGGAAAACACTGAAGCTTTCTTT	CASSPKENTEAFF
-	TRBV20-1	-	TRBJ1-2	TGCAGTGCCATCGGGGCGCGTGGCTACACCTTC	CSAIGARGYTF
few	TRBV4-3	-	TRBJ2-3	TGCGCCAGCAGCCAAGGGGTTGCAGCCACAGATACGCAGTATTTT	CASSQGVAATDTQYF
few	TRBV20-1	-	TRBJ2-7	TGCAGTGCTAGAAGGAGTTGGGATTACGAGCAGTACTTC	CSARRSWDYEQYF
once	TRBV28	TRBD2	TRBJ2-1	TGTGCCAGCAGTCCCCCCATAGGAGCGGGGGGGCCCGGGGAGCAGTTCTTC	CASSPPIGAGGPGEQFF
-	TRBV20-1	-	TRBJ2-3	TGCAGTGCTAGTCTCCCTCCGGATACGCAGTATTTT	CSASLPPDTQYF
few	TRBV6-5	-	TRBJ2-5	TGTGCCAGCAGTTACTCGGGGGAGGAGACCCAGTACTTC	CASSYSGEETQYF
-	TRBV10-3	TRBD1	TRBJ2-1	TGTGCCATCAGTGGGACAGGGGGCGCACAAGAGACCCAGTTCTTC	CAISGTGGAQETQFF
-	TRBV27	TRBD2	TRBJ2-5	TGTGCCAGCAGTCTCGGACTAGCGGGGGGGATTGAGACCCAGTACTTC	CASSLGLAGGIETQYF
-	TRBV6-5	-	TRBJ1-6	TGTGCCAGTTCGACTGGGACGGATTATTCACCCCTCCACTTT	CASSTGTDYSPLHF